Detailed here is one TCR beta chain. The sample originates from a study of blood T cell repertoires in COVID-19. Assay: immunoSEQ multiplex PCR; the TCRdb copy retains only in-frame clones and omits some. Seen here are under 350,000 clones, around nine tenths observed once, and the top ten hold 2.6%. Participants came from fewer than 25 US areas, aged about 18 to 89 years. The length of the CDR3 is 15 residues. Germline V lookup: CDR1 SGHVS, CDR2 FQNEAQ. V dropped 5 bases and J dropped 0 bases, with 14 bases sitting between them. The rearrangement joins TRBV7-8 to TRBJ2-7; D not certain. Sequencing input: PBMCs or T cells enriched from blood (not recorded which). This TCR was sampled from a man aged 55-75 years who had recovered from COVID-19. This CDR3 is CASSPGRIYSYEQYF. The CDR3 coding sequence is TGTGCCAGCAGCCCGGGTAGGATTTACTCCTACGAGCAGTACTTC.